What follows is one TCR beta chain and its context. Its antigen is unidentified. The table came from immunoSEQ multiplex PCR; TCRdb's copy has only in-frame clones and leaves some out. Seen here are fewer than 25,000 clones, just over 90% observed once, and the top ten hold less than 8.5%. The data are from a study of T cells in localized non-small cell lung cancer. Study-level points and caveats: Researchers found a median approximately 57 of the top 100 tumor clones in adjacent lung. Adjacent uninvolved lung tissue had the highest T cell clonality, exceeding tumor.

This CDR3 comprises 13 residues. V lost 2 bases, J lost 1 base, and 3 bases lay in between. CDR1 is SGHTS, CDR2 YDEGEE, per germline. The genes are TRBV5-8 and TRBJ2-2; D uncertain. The material was peripheral blood, obtained before any cancer treatment. The clonotype was recovered from a woman aged 40 to 75 with stage I lung adenocarcinoma. This chain's CDR3 is CASSFWNTGELFF. The CDR3 DNA is TGTGCCAGCAGCTTCTGGAACACCGGGGAGCTGTTTTTT.